This is a list of T cell receptor beta chains from one sample in a study of cytomegalovirus exposure and HLA in healthy donors. Measured with immunoSEQ multiplex PCR; TCRdb has only the in-frame clones, and not every one. This table has roughly 150,000 clones, approximately 84% appearing once. Sequences were obtained from PBMCs. These receptors came from a man aged 25 to 45 in good health and CMV-seropositive. Each CDR3 is given with its conserved first and last residue. The order of the fields is D gene, J gene, V gene, clone size, CDR3 DNA, CDR3 protein. D genes are given only for firm matches. Size is omitted from some rows. Given values are once, few, many or a class for expanded clones.

. TRBJ1-5 TRBV11-2 . TGTGCCAGCAGCTTAGGACCGGGAAGGGGGTTTAGCAATCAGCCCCAGCATTTT CASSLGPGRGFSNQPQHF
. TRBJ2-3 TRBV29-1 once TGCAGCGTGTCCCCTCGGGAGGGGGCGACAGATACGCAGTATTTT CSVSPREGATDTQYF
TRBD2 TRBJ2-2 TRBV5-4 . TGTGCCAGCAGCGCACTAGCGCCCCGGGACGGGGAGCTGTTTTTT CASSALAPRDGELFF
TRBD2 TRBJ2-3 TRBV19 . TGTGCCAGTAGTATAAGGGGACTAGCGGAGATCACAGATACGCAGTATTTT CASSIRGLAEITDTQYF
TRBD2 TRBJ2-1 TRBV9 . TGTGCCAGCAGCAACCGCGGGGGGGCCCAGGATGAGCAGTTCTTC CASSNRGGAQDEQFF
. TRBJ2-7 TRBV11-2 few TGTGCCAGCAGCTCCCGAGGGGCGGGGACCTACGAGCAGTACTTC CASSSRGAGTYEQYF
TRBD2 TRBJ2-1 TRBV29-1 . TGCAGCGTTGACGCTAGCGGGAGGGCCGTCTCCTACAATGAGCAGTTCTTC CSVDASGRAVSYNEQFF
. TRBJ1-4 TRBV30 . TGTGCCTGGACAGGAGAGGGAAGGAGCGAAACTAATGAAAAACTGTTTTTT CAWTGEGRSETNEKLFF
. TRBJ2-1 TRBV27 . TGTGCCAGCAGTTTATCCGAGAGCTCCTACAATGAGCAGTTCTTC CASSLSESSYNEQFF
TRBD1 TRBJ2-7 TRBV2 . TGTGCCAGCACCGATGGGGACAGGGAACCCTACGAGCAGTACTTC CASTDGDREPYEQYF